This is a list of T cell receptor beta chains from one sample in a study of blood T cells in healthy people across ages. TCRdb re-derived calls from the 5' RACE reads in MiXCR, one entry per CDR3 protein. Among some 800,000 distinct CDR3 sequences listed, 20% to 30% were seen once. The sample also formed part of further work on T cells of mothers and their children.

The specimen was blood. Receptors were obtained from a boy aged 5-17 years in good health. CDR3s include the opening cysteine and the closing phenylalanine or tryptophan. Each record gives: V gene, J gene, D gene, clone size, CDR3 DNA, CDR3 protein. D genes are given only for firm matches. Expanded clones get a size class; other rows say once, few or many, or leave the size out.

>TRBV4-1|TRBJ2-5|TRBD1|few
TGCGCCAGCAGCCTAACCGGGACAGGGGGGTTAGAGACCCAGTACTTC
CASSLTGTGGLETQYF
>TRBV9|TRBJ2-3|NA|NA
TGTGCCAGCAGCGTAGCTGAGATTAGCACAGATACGCAGTATTTT
CASSVAEISTDTQYF
>TRBV4-1|TRBJ2-1|TRBD2|few
TGCGCCAGCAGCCAGGGGCCTAGCGGAAACAATGAGCAGTTCTTC
CASSQGPSGNNEQFF
>TRBV9|TRBJ2-7|NA|few
TGTGCCAGCAGCGTAGGTCAGATCGGGTACGAGCAGTACTTC
CASSVGQIGYEQYF
>TRBV28|TRBJ2-5|TRBD2|few
TGTGCCAGCAGTGACCCCACTCCGAGCGGGGGGGCTTTTGAAGAGACCCAGTACTTC
CASSDPTPSGGAFEETQYF
>TRBV12-2|TRBJ2-7|NA|NA
TGTGCAAGTCGCTTAGCTCCCCCCGCGACGGGCTTCTCCTACGAGCAGTACTTC
CASRLAPPATGFSYEQYF
>TRBV6-6|TRBJ1-2|NA|many
TGTGCCAGCAGGGACAGCACTAACTATGGCTACACCTTC
CASRDSTNYGYTF
>TRBV7-9|TRBJ2-7|NA|many
TGTGCCAGCAGCTTAGGGGTCTACGAGCAGTACTTC
CASSLGVYEQYF
>TRBV25-1|TRBJ2-7|NA|few
TGTGCCAGCCTGGGAAATCGGTACGAGCAGTACTTC
CASLGNRYEQYF
>TRBV9|TRBJ1-1|TRBD1|few
TGTGCCAGCAGCTTGACAGGGGGCTTGAGTGGGGAGGACACTGAAGCTTTCTTT
CASSLTGGLSGEDTEAFF
>TRBV7-9|TRBJ2-7|NA|NA
TGTGCCAGCAGCCCAACAGACAGTATCCCCTACGAGCAGTACTTC
CASSPTDSIPYEQYF
>TRBV6-5|TRBJ2-1|TRBD1|few
TGTGCCAGCGCCAGACAGGGGGCGAGTGAGCAGTTCTTC
CASARQGASEQFF
>TRBV12-3/TRBV12-4|TRBJ2-7|TRBD2|NA
TGTGCCAGCAGTTTTCGCGGGAGACACGAGCAGTACTTC
CASSFRGRHEQYF
>TRBV7-2|TRBJ2-2|TRBD2|few
TGTGCCAGCAGCTTAGATCCCGGACTAGCGGTTGACACCGGGGAGCTATTTTTT
CASSLDPGLAVDTGELFF
>TRBV29-1|TRBJ1-1|NA|NA
TGCAGCGTCGTTAAGTTTGACCGGACTGAAGCTTTCTTT
CSVVKFDRTEAFF
>TRBV27|TRBJ1-2|NA|few
TGTGCCAGCAGTTTATGGGGCGGGGACTACACCTTC
CASSLWGGDYTF
>TRBV6-1|TRBJ1-6|NA|few
TGTGCCAGCAGTGTCACGAGCTCCTATAATTCACCCCTCCACTTT
CASSVTSSYNSPLHF
>TRBV7-7|TRBJ2-5|TRBD1|NA
TGTGCTAGCAGCTTAAGGGGGCTGGAGACCCAGTACTTC
CASSLRGLETQYF
>TRBV14|TRBJ2-1|NA|many
TGTGCCAGCAGCCAACACGCGGGGTCGAGCTCCTACAATGAGCAGTTCTTC
CASSQHAGSSSYNEQFF
>TRBV28|TRBJ1-4|NA|few
TGTGCCAGCAGTCCTCGGCTCGAAAAACTGTTTTTT
CASSPRLEKLFF
>TRBV7-9|TRBJ1-3|NA|few
TGTGCCAGCAGCTCTGCAGGGGATCCTGGAAACACCATATATTTT
CASSSAGDPGNTIYF
>TRBV28|TRBJ1-5|NA|NA
TGTGCCAGCAGGCCTTATGGCAATCAGCCCCAGCATTTT
CASRPYGNQPQHF
>TRBV29-1|TRBJ2-1|NA|many
TGCAGCGTTGGGCTGTACAATGAGCAGTTCTTC
CSVGLYNEQFF
>TRBV29-1|TRBJ2-5|NA|few
TGCAGCGTGAGGGGTAGAGGCCAAGAGACCCAGTACTTC
CSVRGRGQETQYF
>TRBV7-3|TRBJ2-3|NA|NA
TGTGCCAGCAGCTCCCTCGGCAGGGCAGATACGCAGTATTTT
CASSSLGRADTQYF
>TRBV6-2/TRBV6-3|TRBJ2-5|NA|NA
TGTGCCAGCAGGACCAACCAAGAGACCCAGTACTTC
CASRTNQETQYF
>TRBV3-1|TRBJ2-7|NA|few
TGTGCCAGCAGCCCATCGACAGTCGCCTACGAGCAGTACTTC
CASSPSTVAYEQYF
>TRBV5-1|TRBJ2-1|NA|few
TGCGCCAGCAGCTTAGCCGTTGTATCCTACAATGAGCAGTTCTTC
CASSLAVVSYNEQFF
>TRBV29-1|TRBJ2-6|TRBD2|few
TGCAGCGTTCGGCTAGCGGGCCCCTCTGGGGCCAACGTCCTGACTTTC
CSVRLAGPSGANVLTF
>TRBV24-1|TRBJ2-2|TRBD1|once
TGTGCCACCAGGGCACAGGGGGTAACCGGGGAGCTGCTTTTT
CATRAQGVTGELLF
>TRBV4-1|TRBJ1-2|TRBD1|few
TGCGCCAGCAGCCAAGATTGGGGGCAGTGGGACAGGTATGGCTACACCTTC
CASSQDWGQWDRYGYTF
>TRBV7-2|TRBJ2-7|TRBD2|NA
TGTGCCAGCAGCCCCCTAGCGGGGGGGGACTACGAGCAGTACTTC
CASSPLAGGDYEQYF
>TRBV20-1|TRBJ1-3|TRBD1|few
TGCAGTGCTAGAGAGGGACAGATCTCTGGAAACACCATATATTTT
CSAREGQISGNTIYF
>TRBV5-6|TRBJ2-1|NA|many
TGTGCCAGCAGCTTGCCGGCAGCCTACAATGAGCAGTTCTTC
CASSLPAAYNEQFF
>TRBV29-1|TRBJ2-1|NA|few
TGCAGCGTTGGAGGGGGAAACGTAGAGCAGTTCTTC
CSVGGGNVEQFF
>TRBV28|TRBJ2-3|TRBD2|NA
TGTGCCAGCATAACGCTCTCCAGGCTAGCGGGAGGGTCGGATACGCAGTATTTT
CASITLSRLAGGSDTQYF
>TRBV18|TRBJ1-4|NA|few
TGTGCCAGCTCACCGAGGACACGGCTGTTTTTT
CASSPRTRLFF
>TRBV28|TRBJ1-6|NA|NA
TGTGCCAGCAGTTTAATTGCGGCCGTAATTAATTCACCCCTCCACTTT
CASSLIAAVINSPLHF
>TRBV7-2|TRBJ2-7|TRBD1|few
TGTGCCAGCAGCACCCGGGACAGGGGAATTAACGAGCAGTACTTC
CASSTRDRGINEQYF
>TRBV7-9|TRBJ1-1|NA|NA
TGTGCCAGCAGCTTTACGTACAGGGCGGACACTGAAGCTTTCTTT
CASSFTYRADTEAFF
>TRBV29-1|TRBJ2-3|NA|NA
TGCAGCGTTGCTGGCACAGATACGCAGTATTTT
CSVAGTDTQYF
>TRBV2|TRBJ2-3|TRBD2|NA
TGTGCCAGCAGGACTAGCGGGAGTAAGGCAGATACGCAGTATTTT
CASRTSGSKADTQYF
>TRBV21-1|TRBJ2-5|NA|few
TGTGCCAGCAGCAAGGGACCGGGAAGAGAGACCCAGTACTTC
CASSKGPGRETQYF
>TRBV20-1|TRBJ2-7|NA|NA
TGCAGTGCTAGTGGGGAAGGGAACTCCTACGAGCAGTACTTC
CSASGEGNSYEQYF
>TRBV20-1|TRBJ2-5|NA|few
TGCAGTGCTAGAGAATCAGGGACGGAGACCCAGTACTTC
CSARESGTETQYF
>TRBV7-2|TRBJ2-7|NA|NA
TGTGCCAGCAGCTTCCGACCGGGCGGAACCTACGAGCAGTACTTC
CASSFRPGGTYEQYF
>TRBV6-5|TRBJ1-6|TRBD1|NA
TGTGCCAGCAGTTACGGGACAGGCTCAACACCCCTCCACTTT
CASSYGTGSTPLHF
>TRBV29-1|TRBJ2-2|TRBD2|few
TGCAGCGCCACAGGCACGGGGGGACACACCGGGGAGCTGTTTTTT
CSATGTGGHTGELFF
>TRBV29-1|TRBJ1-1|TRBD1|few
TGCAGCGTTGAAGATCTCCACAGGGGTCGAAACATGAACACTGAAGCTTTCTTT
CSVEDLHRGRNMNTEAFF
>TRBV27|TRBJ1-3|TRBD1|once
TGTGCCAGCAGTTCATCCGGACAGGGTGGAAACACCATATATTTT
CASSSSGQGGNTIYF
>TRBV7-9|TRBJ1-5|NA|NA
TGTGCCAGCAGCTTTCAAGGTCGAGGGGGCAATCAGCCCCAGCATTTT
CASSFQGRGGNQPQHF
>TRBV6-2/TRBV6-3|TRBJ2-5|NA|NA
TGTGCCAGCAGTTACCTCCCCGGAGGAGGGTCGGAAGAGACCCAGTACTTC
CASSYLPGGGSEETQYF
>TRBV27|TRBJ1-1|TRBD1|few
TGTGCCAGCAGTGATCAGGGGGGGACTGAAGCTTTCTTT
CASSDQGGTEAFF
>TRBV12-3/TRBV12-4|TRBJ1-5|NA|NA
TGTGCCAGCACCAGGGCCGGGGGCGATCAGCCCCAGCATTTT
CASTRAGGDQPQHF